These T cell receptor beta chains were read from a single sample in a study of blood T cell repertoires in COVID-19. The assay was immunoSEQ multiplex PCR, and TCRdb's table has in-frame clones only and misses some. The sample holds over 200,000 clones; 86% are singletons and the top ten take 3% to 3.5%. The material sequenced was peripheral blood. The receptor source for this set is a woman aged 30 to 39 who had recovered from COVID-19. Each CDR3 is given with its conserved first and last residue. The D gene is left open where the match is weak. Clone size appears in some rows only: once, few, many, or a class for an expanded clone.

cdr3_length d_call j_call clone_size v_call cdr3_nt cdr3_aa
14 NA TRBJ1-1 NA TRBV6-2/TRBV6-3 TGTGCCAGCAGTTACTCGAAGGGGCATACTGAAGCTTTCTTT CASSYSKGHTEAFF
17 TRBD2 TRBJ2-4 NA TRBV16 TGTGCCAGCAGCCAATGGTCGGCTAGCGGGCCTTTTGACATTCAGTACTTC CASSQWSASGPFDIQYF
14 NA TRBJ1-2 NA TRBV4-3 TGCGCCAGCAGCCAAGTTGCCAGGGCCTATGGCTACACCTTC CASSQVARAYGYTF
13 NA TRBJ1-1 NA TRBV30 TGTGCCTGGAGGGGGGGGGCAGGAACTGAAGCTTTCTTT CAWRGGAGTEAFF
17 TRBD2 TRBJ2-5 NA TRBV2 TGTGCCAGCACTGTAGCCCCCCTGGCGGGGGGATTAGAGACCCAGTACTTC CASTVAPLAGGLETQYF
15 NA TRBJ1-2 once TRBV27 TGTGCCAGCAGTTTATCTTCCTCAGGGTTAGAGGGCTACACCTTC CASSLSSSGLEGYTF
16 TRBD2 TRBJ2-7 NA TRBV28 TGTGCCAGTAAACGCGGGGGGGTATCTCGCGACTACGAGCAGTACTTC CASKRGGVSRDYEQYF
13 NA TRBJ2-1 NA TRBV3-1/TRBV3-2 TGTGCCAGCAGCTTACTAGTAGACAATGAGCAGTTCTTC CASSLLVDNEQFF
13 NA TRBJ1-5 NA TRBV30 TGTGCCTGGGCCGACAGTCGCAATCAGCCCCAGCATTTT CAWADSRNQPQHF
14 NA TRBJ2-7 NA TRBV6-5 TGTGCCAGCAGTTACGGGACACGGTCTTACGAGCAGTACTTC CASSYGTRSYEQYF
12 NA TRBJ1-2 NA TRBV29-1 TGCAGCGTTGGACAAAAGGTGGATGGCTACACCTTC CSVGQKVDGYTF
16 NA TRBJ2-5 once TRBV18 TGTGCCAGCTCACCAGCAACAGGCAGACCTAGGGAGACCCAGTACTTC CASSPATGRPRETQYF
14 TRBD1 TRBJ1-2 few TRBV3-1/TRBV3-2 TGTGCCAGCAGTCCTACAGGGGGCTGGGATGGCTACACCTTC CASSPTGGWDGYTF
17 NA TRBJ2-1 NA TRBV15 TGTGCCACCAGCCAAGGGCTAAGGAGGGATTCCTACAATGAGCAGTTCTTC CATSQGLRRDSYNEQFF
14 NA TRBJ2-5 NA TRBV19 TGTGCCAGTAGTACCAGGGGATACCAAGAGACCCAGTACTTC CASSTRGYQETQYF
17 TRBD2 TRBJ2-2 NA TRBV9 TGTGCCAGCAGCCTCCTAGCGGGGGGCCTAAACACCGGGGAGCTGTTTTTT CASSLLAGGLNTGELFF
15 NA TRBJ2-7 NA TRBV10-3 TGTGCCATCAGTGACTCTGGGGGCAGGGCGAACGAGCAGTACTTC CAISDSGGRANEQYF
16 TRBD1 TRBJ1-6 NA TRBV5-6 TGTGCCAGCAGCACACTCCGGGACAGGGGACTGAGGGCCCTCCACTTT CASSTLRDRGLRALHF
14 NA TRBJ2-1 once TRBV5-1 TGCGCCAGCAGCCAGGAACTTCTAGCGAATGAGCAGTTCTTC CASSQELLANEQFF
16 TRBD2 TRBJ2-7 NA TRBV7-9 TGTGCCAGCAGCTTAGTACCTCGACTAGCTGCGGACGAGCAGTACTTC CASSLVPRLAADEQYF
16 TRBD1 TRBJ2-5 NA TRBV4-2 TGTGCCAGCAGCCAAGATGAGGGGACAGGCGAAGAGACCCAGTACTTC CASSQDEGTGEETQYF
13 NA TRBJ2-1 NA TRBV27 TGTGCCAGCGGTATACGGGATTACAATGAGCAGTTCTTC CASGIRDYNEQFF
16 TRBD1 TRBJ2-7 NA TRBV5-1 TGCGCCAGCAGCTTGGCCGGACAGGGCCCACCCTACGAGCAGTACTTC CASSLAGQGPPYEQYF
15 TRBD2 TRBJ2-2 once TRBV13 TGTGCCAGCAGCGGGGGACTAGCGCGGACCGGGGAGCTGTTTTTT CASSGGLARTGELFF
14 NA TRBJ1-6 NA TRBV9 TGTGCCAGCAGCGTAGCCCTGACAGATTCACCCCTCCACTTT CASSVALTDSPLHF
13 NA TRBJ2-1 NA TRBV5-8 TGTGCCAGCAGCTTGGACAGATACAATGAGCAGTTCTTC CASSLDRYNEQFF
13 NA TRBJ1-5 NA TRBV27 TGTGCCAGCAGTCTAACAGGCGGTCAGCCCCAGCATTTT CASSLTGGQPQHF
15 TRBD1 TRBJ1-5 NA TRBV10-2 TGCGCCAGCAGTCCAGGGGGAGTAGGGGTACAGCCCCAGCATTTT CASSPGGVGVQPQHF